This TCR beta chain was captured in a study of blood T cell repertoires in COVID-19. About the study: Researchers got acute and convalescent COVID-19 samples from the United States, Italy and Spain. From T cells, B-cell-depleted T cells, or PBMCs came the material, which was cDNA or gDNA.

Unmatched junction bases numbered 7, after V lost 7 bases and J lost 8 bases. This CDR3 contains 14 residues. Germline lookup yields CDR1 MDHEN and CDR2 SYDVKM. Original methodology: Using reference gene primer amplification, nucleated cell counts were estimated. TCRdb's table, derived via immunoSEQ multiplex PCR, lists solely in-frame clones and lacks some. V, J and clone size are taken as reported in that table, and D and trimming were inferred from the DNA itself. The sample lists more than 95,000 clones, around 83% occurring once. Sequencing was performed on peripheral blood. The TCR originated in a man older than 75 with active or convalescent COVID-19. The chain combines TRBV28 with TRBJ1-4; 10 nucleotides line up with TRBD1. The CDR3 is CASITGTGAEKLFF. The CDR3 nucleotides are TGTGCCAGCATCACCGGGACAGGGGCCGAAAAACTGTTTTTT.